The sequence of this T cell receptor (beta chain) was determined in a study of shared clonotypes between healthy human individuals. TCRdb keeps only in-frame clones here, not all; method: immunoSEQ multiplex PCR. The sample includes around 690,000 clones, about 90% of them seen just once. The V end was cut by 5 bases, the J end by 4 bases, with 11 bases between. CDR1 and CDR2 from the germline V gene are MNHNY and SVGAGI (reference sequence). The CDR3 length is 13 residues. The chain joins TRBV6-6 to TRBJ1-2; D possibly corresponds to TRBD1 (6 bases). The receptor comes from a man younger than 35 in good health. Some clones in this sample may be carry-over from other donors' samples. Sequences were obtained from memory CD8+ T cells from PBMCs. Subset given: CD45RO+ cells pooled with CCR7-negative TemRA cells. CDR3 region: CASSPTGPYGYTF. For the CDR3, the DNA is TGTGCCAGCAGTCCGACAGGCCCCTATGGCTACACCTTC.